This T cell receptor (beta chain) was obtained from a study of breast tumors, draining lymph nodes, adjacent tissues. The length of the CDR3 is 13 residues. Germline V gene lookup returns CDR1 SEHNR and CDR2 FQNEAQ (reference sequence). V was pared by 7 bases and J by 0 bases, with 6 bases between. TCRdb re-called the multiplex PCR reads through MiXCR, storing one row per CDR3 protein. The table lists fewer than 140,000 distinct CDR3 sequences, less than 40% of them singletons, with approximately 6% in the top ten. The lymph nodes were axillary draining lymph nodes from breast cancer patients. Details on this clonotype: Antigen specificity is unknown. A single base separates this from a much larger clone, so it may be a read error.

Study-level findings and limits: That most tumor T cells come from lymph nodes remained unproven. Most tumor T cells seemingly derive from lymph node, then expand in tumor. Tumors had less TCR diversity than lymph nodes, more than nontumor tissue. Luminal-like breast cancer showed significantly greater tumor-nontumor repertoire similarity than basal-like breast cancer did.

This sequence joins TRBV7-9 and TRBJ2-2; no definite D call. This TCR derives from a female donor with breast cancer. Some clones in this sample may be carry-over from other donors' samples. The sample taken for sequencing was axillary lymph node tissue. The CDR3: CASTHANTGELFF. In DNA, the CDR3 is TGTGCCAGCACCCACGCGAACACCGGGGAGCTGTTTTTT. Variable domain in full (rest from reference TRBV7-9 and TRBJ2-2): DTGVSQNPRHKITKRGQNVTFRCDPISEHNRLYWYRQTLGQGPEFLTYFQNEAQLEKSRLLSDRFSAERPKGSFSTLEIQRTEQGDSAMYLCASTHANTGELFFGEGSRLTVL.